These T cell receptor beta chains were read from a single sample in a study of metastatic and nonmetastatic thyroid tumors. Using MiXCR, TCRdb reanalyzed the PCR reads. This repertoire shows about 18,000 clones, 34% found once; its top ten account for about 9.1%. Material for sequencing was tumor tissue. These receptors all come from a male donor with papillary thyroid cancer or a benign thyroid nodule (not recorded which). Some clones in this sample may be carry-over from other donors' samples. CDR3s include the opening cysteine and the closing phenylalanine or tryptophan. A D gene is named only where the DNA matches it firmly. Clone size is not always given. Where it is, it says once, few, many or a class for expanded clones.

CDR3 DNA: TGTGCCAGCAGCCGACCCCCAGGGACACAAGGAAACACCATATATTTT; CDR3 protein: CASSRPPGTQGNTIYF; clone size: NA; V gene: TRBV11-1; J gene: TRBJ1-3; D gene: NA
CDR3 DNA: TGTGCCAGCGGAACCGGGACAGTCGAAAAACTGTTTTTT; CDR3 protein: CASGTGTVEKLFF; clone size: many; V gene: TRBV2; J gene: TRBJ1-4; D gene: TRBD1
CDR3 DNA: TGTGCCAGCAGCGCTACTCAGCCCGGGGAGCTGTTTTTT; CDR3 protein: CASSATQPGELFF; clone size: NA; V gene: TRBV11-3; J gene: TRBJ2-2; D gene: NA
CDR3 DNA: TGTGCCAGCAGCTTAAAGTACAGGGCGTATAGCAATCAGCCCCAGCATTTT; CDR3 protein: CASSLKYRAYSNQPQHF; clone size: NA; V gene: TRBV7-3; J gene: TRBJ1-5; D gene: NA
CDR3 DNA: TGTGCCAGCAGCTTGGAACCAACTTATAGCAATCAGCCCCAGCATTTT; CDR3 protein: CASSLEPTYSNQPQHF; clone size: NA; V gene: TRBV5-5; J gene: TRBJ1-5; D gene: NA
CDR3 DNA: TGTGCCAGCTGTGACAGCACGGACGAGCAGTACTTC; CDR3 protein: CASCDSTDEQYF; clone size: few; V gene: TRBV2; J gene: TRBJ2-7; D gene: NA
CDR3 DNA: TGTGCCAGCAGTTTGGGAGCGGGAGGGCCAGGCAATGAGCAGTTCTTC; CDR3 protein: CASSLGAGGPGNEQFF; clone size: NA; V gene: TRBV12-3/TRBV12-4; J gene: TRBJ2-1; D gene: TRBD2
CDR3 DNA: TGTGCCAGCAGTTCTAGCGGGAGAAACCCCTACGAGCAGTACTTC; CDR3 protein: CASSSSGRNPYEQYF; clone size: NA; V gene: TRBV28; J gene: TRBJ2-7; D gene: TRBD2
CDR3 DNA: TGTGCCAGCAGCCAGACAGGGTTTATCGCAGATACGCAGTATTTT; CDR3 protein: CASSQTGFIADTQYF; clone size: few; V gene: TRBV6-1; J gene: TRBJ2-3; D gene: TRBD1
CDR3 DNA: TGTGCCAGCAGCTTAAGTCCCGGAAACACCGGGGAGCTGTTTTTT; CDR3 protein: CASSLSPGNTGELFF; clone size: NA; V gene: TRBV7-3; J gene: TRBJ2-2; D gene: NA
CDR3 DNA: TGTGCCAGCAGCCACCGACTAGCCAGAGCCCCCTACGAGCAGTACTTC; CDR3 protein: CASSHRLARAPYEQYF; clone size: NA; V gene: TRBV14; J gene: TRBJ2-7; D gene: TRBD2
CDR3 DNA: TGTGCCAGCGGCCGTTCTGGAGGGAAACTACCCCTCCACTTT; CDR3 protein: CASGRSGGKLPLHF; clone size: NA; V gene: TRBV27; J gene: TRBJ1-6; D gene: NA
CDR3 DNA: TGTGCCAGCAGCTTAGCCGACAGTTCGCGGGGAGCTTTCTTT; CDR3 protein: CASSLADSSRGAFF; clone size: many; V gene: TRBV11-2; J gene: TRBJ1-1; D gene: NA
CDR3 DNA: TGTGCCAGCATCCCGGGACGGGCCATAGAGGTACCGCAGTACTTC; CDR3 protein: CASIPGRAIEVPQYF; clone size: NA; V gene: TRBV27; J gene: TRBJ2-7; D gene: NA
CDR3 DNA: TGTGCCAGCAGCCAAGGCTTGCCCACTGAAGCTTTCTTT; CDR3 protein: CASSQGLPTEAFF; clone size: many; V gene: TRBV14; J gene: TRBJ1-1; D gene: NA
CDR3 DNA: TGTGCCAGCAGTTTTTTTAAGTCCGGGTCAAGGGTTTTCGAGCAGTACTTC; CDR3 protein: CASSFFKSGSRVFEQYF; clone size: few; V gene: TRBV27; J gene: TRBJ2-7; D gene: NA
CDR3 DNA: TGTGCCAGCAGTCGGAACGGGCACGAGCAGTACTTC; CDR3 protein: CASSRNGHEQYF; clone size: NA; V gene: TRBV2; J gene: TRBJ2-7; D gene: NA
CDR3 DNA: TGCGCCAGCAGCCGGGAGGCGGTTTCATACACAGATACGCAGTATTTT; CDR3 protein: CASSREAVSYTDTQYF; clone size: many; V gene: TRBV5-1; J gene: TRBJ2-3; D gene: TRBD2
CDR3 DNA: TGCAGTGCTGTGAGTGGTAGGGCAGGGGAGATTAACACTGAAGCTTTCTTT; CDR3 protein: CSAVSGRAGEINTEAFF; clone size: NA; V gene: TRBV20-1; J gene: TRBJ1-1; D gene: NA
CDR3 DNA: TGCAGTGCCAAAACAGGGACTAACAGGTACGAGCAGTACTTC; CDR3 protein: CSAKTGTNRYEQYF; clone size: few; V gene: TRBV20-1; J gene: TRBJ2-7; D gene: NA
CDR3 DNA: TGTGCCAGCAGCTTTCTGGGGAACTACGAGCAGTACTTC; CDR3 protein: CASSFLGNYEQYF; clone size: many; V gene: TRBV5-8; J gene: TRBJ2-7; D gene: NA
CDR3 DNA: TGTGCCAGCAGTGCCCCCGGGACAGTTAATTTAGAGCAGTACTTC; CDR3 protein: CASSAPGTVNLEQYF; clone size: NA; V gene: TRBV6-1; J gene: TRBJ2-7; D gene: TRBD1
CDR3 DNA: TGTGCCACCAGCTCTAGAGGCGAGACTACCTTACAAGAGACCCAGTACTTC; CDR3 protein: CATSSRGETTLQETQYF; clone size: NA; V gene: TRBV15; J gene: TRBJ2-5; D gene: NA
CDR3 DNA: TGTGCCAGCTTGGCAGGGTCTGGGGCCAACGTCCTGACTTTC; CDR3 protein: CASLAGSGANVLTF; clone size: NA; V gene: TRBV5-4; J gene: TRBJ2-6; D gene: NA
CDR3 DNA: TGTGCCATCAGTGAGAGTTTAGGGAATGAGCAGTTCTTC; CDR3 protein: CAISESLGNEQFF; clone size: many; V gene: TRBV10-3; J gene: TRBJ2-1; D gene: NA
CDR3 DNA: TGCAGCGTTGAGCCAAGGGGGGGAGTGTCAATACAGGGGCGAACCTACTCCTACAATGAGCAGTTCTTC; CDR3 protein: CSVEPRGGVSIQGRTYSYNEQFF; clone size: few; V gene: TRBV29-1; J gene: TRBJ2-1; D gene: NA
CDR3 DNA: TGTGCCAGCAGCTTCACCGGGACAGGGAACTATGGCTACACCTTC; CDR3 protein: CASSFTGTGNYGYTF; clone size: medium-sized; V gene: TRBV7-2; J gene: TRBJ1-2; D gene: TRBD1
CDR3 DNA: TGTGCCAGCAGCGCAGGACTAGCGGGAACCTACGAGCAGTACTTC; CDR3 protein: CASSAGLAGTYEQYF; clone size: medium-sized; V gene: TRBV2; J gene: TRBJ2-7; D gene: TRBD2
CDR3 DNA: TGCAGTTGCTTTGCGGGAGGAACCCAGAACAATGAGCAGTTCTTC; CDR3 protein: CSCFAGGTQNNEQFF; clone size: NA; V gene: TRBV20-1; J gene: TRBJ2-1; D gene: TRBD2
CDR3 DNA: TGTGCCAGCAGCCAAGAAGGACTAGCGGGAGGGCCTCGGGAGACCCAGTACTTC; CDR3 protein: CASSQEGLAGGPRETQYF; clone size: many; V gene: TRBV3-1; J gene: TRBJ2-5; D gene: TRBD2
CDR3 DNA: TGTGCCAGTAGTACAACCAAATCCGGAGCTTTCTTT; CDR3 protein: CASSTTKSGAFF; clone size: many; V gene: TRBV19; J gene: TRBJ1-1; D gene: NA
CDR3 DNA: TGTGCCAGCAGGGGACTAGCGGTTGGCAATGAGCAGTTCTTC; CDR3 protein: CASRGLAVGNEQFF; clone size: NA; V gene: TRBV2; J gene: TRBJ2-1; D gene: TRBD2
CDR3 DNA: TGTGCCACCAGTGAGGGGAACGAGCAGTACTTC; CDR3 protein: CATSEGNEQYF; clone size: NA; V gene: TRBV24-1; J gene: TRBJ2-7; D gene: NA
CDR3 DNA: TGTGCCAGCAGTGGTAGCAATCAGCCCCAGCATTTT; CDR3 protein: CASSGSNQPQHF; clone size: medium-sized; V gene: TRBV2; J gene: TRBJ1-5; D gene: NA
CDR3 DNA: TGCAGCTCGCCGACCGAGGGTCACTTC; CDR3 protein: CSSPTEGHF; clone size: NA; V gene: TRBV20-1; J gene: TRBJ1-2; D gene: NA
CDR3 DNA: TGTGCCAGCAGCTTAGAGGGAATTCAGCTGTTTTTT; CDR3 protein: CASSLEGIQLFF; clone size: few; V gene: TRBV7-8; J gene: TRBJ2-2; D gene: NA
CDR3 DNA: TGTGCCAGCAGTTTTGGCGCGACTAGCGGTCCTCAGGCCCAGTTCTTC; CDR3 protein: CASSFGATSGPQAQFF; clone size: few; V gene: TRBV28; J gene: TRBJ2-1; D gene: TRBD2
CDR3 DNA: TGTGCCAGCAGACCGCCGGTACAGGGGCTAGTGGCGCCCCAGCATTTT; CDR3 protein: CASRPPVQGLVAPQHF; clone size: NA; V gene: TRBV6-1; J gene: TRBJ1-5; D gene: TRBD1
CDR3 DNA: TGTGCCAGCAGTTTTGGGGATGGGAATCAGCCCCAGCATTTT; CDR3 protein: CASSFGDGNQPQHF; clone size: NA; V gene: TRBV28; J gene: TRBJ1-5; D gene: NA
CDR3 DNA: TGTGCCAGCAGCCAAGGGGAAGGCCAGTCAGCCTACGAGCAGTACTTC; CDR3 protein: CASSQGEGQSAYEQYF; clone size: once; V gene: TRBV4-2; J gene: TRBJ2-7; D gene: NA
CDR3 DNA: TGTGCCAGCAGCGAACAGGGCACTGAAGCTTTCTTT; CDR3 protein: CASSEQGTEAFF; clone size: few; V gene: TRBV7-3; J gene: TRBJ1-1; D gene: NA
CDR3 DNA: TGTGCCAGCGGACCCGGGACAGGAGTTTCACCCCTCCACTTT; CDR3 protein: CASGPGTGVSPLHF; clone size: few; V gene: TRBV6-2/TRBV6-3; J gene: TRBJ1-6; D gene: TRBD1
CDR3 DNA: TGCGCCAGCAGCCCCGGGGGCGGGGATAGCAATCAGCCCCAGCATTTT; CDR3 protein: CASSPGGGDSNQPQHF; clone size: medium-sized; V gene: TRBV5-1; J gene: TRBJ1-5; D gene: NA
CDR3 DNA: TGTGCCAGCACCGATGGACTAGCGGGCCCCAATGAGCAGTTCTTC; CDR3 protein: CASTDGLAGPNEQFF; clone size: NA; V gene: TRBV6-1; J gene: TRBJ2-1; D gene: TRBD2
CDR3 DNA: TGTGCCAGCAGCGTACGGGGGCGCTGCGAGCAGTACTTC; CDR3 protein: CASSVRGRCEQYF; clone size: NA; V gene: TRBV7-9; J gene: TRBJ2-7; D gene: NA